The following is a TCR beta chain sequence with its context. This sample stems from a study of blood T cell repertoires in COVID-19. The germline gives CDR1 SGHRS, CDR2 YFSETQ. With 0 bases removed from V and 5 bases from J, the gap between germline ends came to 9 bases. This CDR3 comprises 14 residues. Participant ages covered about 18 to 89 years across about two dozen US areas. Under the authors' procedure: Researchers report that nucleated cell counts were estimated from reference gene primer amplification. TCRdb's table, derived via immunoSEQ multiplex PCR, lists solely in-frame clones and lacks some. V and J calls and clone size are those listed in that table; D and trimming were worked out from the DNA. Seen here are some 410,000 clones, approximately 87% observed once, and the top ten hold around 0.97%.

Sequencing input: PBMCs or T cells enriched from blood (not recorded which). The TCR was taken from a woman aged 30 to 39 with acute COVID-19. V gene TRBV5-1 combines with J gene TRBJ1-5; no clear D. The CDR3 here is CASSLGGKDQPQHF. CDR3 in DNA: TGCGCCAGCAGCTTGGGAGGGAAAGATCAGCCCCAGCATTTT.